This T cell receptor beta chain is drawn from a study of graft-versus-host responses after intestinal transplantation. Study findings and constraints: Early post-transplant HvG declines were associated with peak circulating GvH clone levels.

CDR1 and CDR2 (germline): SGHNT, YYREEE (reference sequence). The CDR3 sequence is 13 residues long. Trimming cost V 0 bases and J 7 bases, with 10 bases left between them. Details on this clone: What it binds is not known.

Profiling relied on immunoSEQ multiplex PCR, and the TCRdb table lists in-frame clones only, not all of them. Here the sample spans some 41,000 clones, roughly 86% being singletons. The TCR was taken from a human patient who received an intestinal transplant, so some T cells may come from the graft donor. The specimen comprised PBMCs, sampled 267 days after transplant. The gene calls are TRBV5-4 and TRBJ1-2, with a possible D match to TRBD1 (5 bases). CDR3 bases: TGTGCCAGCAGCTTGGCTTCGGGGACTGGCTACACCTTC. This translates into CASSLASGTGYTF.